The entry that follows covers one T cell receptor (beta chain) sequence. The antigen is undetermined. This specimen comes from a study of B cell selection in AIRE deficiency. General study findings and limits: CDR3s were shorter in shared Treg sequences, reflecting few non-templated nucleotide insertions. Only 9.3% of more than 3,000 shared Treg sequences were patient-specific; roughly 30% healthy-specific. Around 33% of healthy-shared Treg sequences were found among patient Tconv cells. Healthy Tconv contained approximately 37% of shared healthy Treg sequences; only TCRbeta sequenced.

Sorted regulatory T cells were CD4-positive, CD25-high and CD127-low or negative. The table came from immunoSEQ multiplex PCR; TCRdb's copy has only in-frame clones and leaves some out. The sample has roughly 3,100 clones, over 70% seen once. V gave up 2 bases and J gave up 6 bases, with 27 bases separating them. Germline V lookup: CDR1 SEHNR, CDR2 FQNEAQ (reference sequence). This CDR3 is built from 19 residues. The sample taken for sequencing was Tregs sorted from PBMCs. The source of this sequence is a human donor with AIRE deficiency. The V call is TRBV7-9, the J call TRBJ2-3; D uncertain. The CDR3 region is CASSLTLDPLSSWVDTQYF. The CDR3 DNA follows: TGTGCCAGCAGCTTAACTCTAGACCCCCTAAGCAGTTGGGTGGATACGCAGTATTTT.